Listed below are T cell receptor beta chains from one sample, sequenced in a study of shared clonotypes between healthy human individuals. The repertoire was sequenced with immunoSEQ multiplex PCR; TCRdb's copy has only in-frame clones and lacks some. Found here are 450,000 to 500,000 clones, about 78% of them singletons; the top ten hold about 12%. Material for sequencing was PBMCs. The receptor source for this set is a woman in her 40s in good health. Some clones in this sample may be carry-over from other donors' samples. Both conserved end residues are part of each CDR3. D genes are given only for firm matches. A row's size may be missing; if present it is once, few, many or a size class.

J gene,CDR3 length,clone size,D gene,V gene,CDR3 DNA,CDR3 protein
TRBJ1-1,13,.,.,TRBV7-9,TGTGCCAGCAGCTTATTCGCTAACACTGAAGCTTTCTTT,CASSLFANTEAFF
TRBJ2-2,15,.,.,TRBV7-3,TGTGCCAGCAGCAGAAATAGCGGGAACACCGGGGAGCTGTTTTTT,CASSRNSGNTGELFF
TRBJ2-7,13,.,TRBD1,TRBV11-3,TGTGCCAGCAGCCCCCCGGACAGGGCGGTGCAGTACTTC,CASSPPDRAVQYF
TRBJ1-2,14,.,TRBD1,TRBV15,TGTGCCACCAGCAGAGGGCAGGGGGCAGGTGGCTACACCTTC,CATSRGQGAGGYTF
TRBJ1-2,14,.,.,TRBV11-2,TGTGCCAGCAGTCCGGCCTGGGGGCCCTATGGCTACACCTTC,CASSPAWGPYGYTF
TRBJ2-5,15,.,.,TRBV11-1,TGTGCCAGCAGCCGAGTGGGAGCACCGGGGGAGACCCAGTACTTC,CASSRVGAPGETQYF
TRBJ2-3,14,.,TRBD2,TRBV7-2,TGTGCCAGCAGCGCTAGCGGGAGGTCAGATACGCAGTATTTT,CASSASGRSDTQYF
TRBJ2-3,18,once,TRBD2,TRBV9,TGTGCCAGCAGCGTAGAGGATTCGGGAGGATACCTCATGGATACGCAGTATTTT,CASSVEDSGGYLMDTQYF
TRBJ2-3,13,.,.,TRBV5-8,TGTGCCAGCAGCTTGGAGGGGGCAGATACGCAGTATTTT,CASSLEGADTQYF
TRBJ1-5,13,.,.,TRBV7-8,TGTGCCAGCAGCTTAGGTTTCGATCAGCCCCAGCATTTT,CASSLGFDQPQHF
TRBJ2-1,14,.,TRBD1,TRBV6-6,TGTGCCAGCAGCCCTAAGGGGGCGCGGGATGAGCAGTTCTTC,CASSPKGARDEQFF
TRBJ1-2,13,.,.,TRBV19,TGTGCCGCATCAGGGCTTACTAACTATGGCTACACCTTC,CAASGLTNYGYTF
TRBJ2-2,14,.,.,TRBV18,TGTGCCAGCTCACCAGATCTAGCTTCCGGGGAGCTGTTTTTT,CASSPDLASGELFF
TRBJ1-1,13,.,.,TRBV2,TGTGCCAGCAGATCGCACCCGAACACTGAAGCTTTCTTT,CASRSHPNTEAFF
TRBJ1-5,13,.,.,TRBV7-9,TGTGCCACAGGAGACAGAGTCAATCAGCCCCAGCATTTT,CATGDRVNQPQHF
TRBJ2-7,15,.,TRBD1,TRBV5-1,TGTGCCAGCAGCTCCACCGGGACAGGAGATTACGAGCAGTACTTC,CASSSTGTGDYEQYF
TRBJ1-1,14,.,.,TRBV11-2,TGTGCCAGCAGCTTAGCGGCCCCGAACACTGAAGCTTTCTTT,CASSLAAPNTEAFF
TRBJ2-4,12,.,TRBD1,TRBV29-1,TGCAGCGTTCGAACAGGGGATAACATTCAGTACTTC,CSVRTGDNIQYF
TRBJ1-2,11,.,.,TRBV20-1,TGCAGTGCTGGCCAGGAGAAGGGCTACACCTTC,CSAGQEKGYTF
TRBJ1-2,15,.,.,TRBV5-1,TGCGCCAGCAGCTTGGCCTTAGGGGACGACAATGGCTACACCTTC,CASSLALGDDNGYTF
TRBJ2-5,17,few,TRBD2,TRBV2,TGTGCCAGCAGTGAAGGTTTAGGTAGCGGGAGCGTGGAGACCCAGTACTTC,CASSEGLGSGSVETQYF
TRBJ2-5,15,.,TRBD2,TRBV6-5,TGTGCCAGCGGCCGGAGTAGCGGGAGCCAAGAGACCCAGTACTTC,CASGRSSGSQETQYF
TRBJ2-2,12,many,.,TRBV2,TGTGCCAGCAATCTGGTGACCGGGGAGCTGTTTTTT,CASNLVTGELFF
TRBJ1-1,15,.,.,TRBV4-3,TGCGCCAGCAGCCAAGATTACATGGGTGACACTGAAGCTTTCTTT,CASSQDYMGDTEAFF
TRBJ2-7,13,.,.,TRBV19,TGTGCCAGCGGACAGCCCCCTTCCTACGAGCAGTACTTC,CASGQPPSYEQYF
TRBJ2-1,15,.,.,TRBV11-2,TGTGCCAGCAGAACCGAGGTAGCCGGATACAATGAGCAGTTCTTC,CASRTEVAGYNEQFF
TRBJ2-7,14,.,.,TRBV2,TGTGCCAGCAGTGAAGCAGTGGAGCAATACGAGCAGTACTTC,CASSEAVEQYEQYF
TRBJ1-5,16,.,.,TRBV7-8,TGTGCCAGCAGCTTAAGGCGGGACTATAGCAATCAGCCCCAGCATTTT,CASSLRRDYSNQPQHF
TRBJ2-3,14,.,.,TRBV6-6,TGTGCCAGCAGTATGGGGCGGGACGCAGATACGCAGTATTTT,CASSMGRDADTQYF
TRBJ2-7,13,.,.,TRBV7-2,TGTGCCAGCAGCTTACATGGGACCCGAGAGCAGTACTTC,CASSLHGTREQYF
TRBJ1-1,14,.,.,TRBV27,TGTGCCAGCAGTTTAGGAGGTGGCAGTAGAGCAGCTTTCTTT,CASSLGGGSRAAFF
TRBJ2-3,15,.,.,TRBV5-4,TGTGCCAGCGGAGCGGACGGCGGAGACACAGATACGCAGTATTTT,CASGADGGDTDTQYF
TRBJ2-7,12,.,.,TRBV11-2,TGTGCCAGCAGCTCTAGCATCTACGAGCAGTACTTC,CASSSSIYEQYF
TRBJ2-2,17,.,TRBD1,TRBV7-9,TGTGCCAGCAGCGGGGACAGGGGGTATGTCGGCACCGGGGAGCTGTTTTTT,CASSGDRGYVGTGELFF
TRBJ2-3,16,.,TRBD2,TRBV5-1,TGCGCCAGCAGCTTGGATACTAGCGGGTACACAGATACGCAGTATTTT,CASSLDTSGYTDTQYF
TRBJ1-2,15,.,.,TRBV9,TGTGCCAGCAGCGCATCCGCCCGTGCTAACTATGGCTACACCTTC,CASSASARANYGYTF
TRBJ2-5,17,many,TRBD1,TRBV7-2,TGTGCCAGCAGCGCCGCCGGGACAGGCGGCCGCCGTTCGACCCAGTACTTC,CASSAAGTGGRRSTQYF
TRBJ1-5,15,many,.,TRBV28,TGTGCCAGCAGTCTTCCAGGGTTTAGCAATCAGCCCCAGCATTTT,CASSLPGFSNQPQHF
TRBJ2-7,15,.,.,TRBV27,TGTGCCAGCAAGCAGGATATGGGGAGCTCCTACGAGCAGTACTTC,CASKQDMGSSYEQYF
TRBJ2-7,15,.,.,TRBV4-2,TGTGCCAGCAGCCAACGCGCCCTAACCTCCTACGAGCAGTACTTC,CASSQRALTSYEQYF
TRBJ1-5,13,many,.,TRBV6-6,TGTGCCAGCCGACCCAATAGCAATCAGCCCCAGCATTTT,CASRPNSNQPQHF
TRBJ2-5,13,.,.,TRBV19,TGTGCCAGCTCCCCTGGCCCTGGCGGGACGCTGTACTTC,CASSPGPGGTLYF
TRBJ2-7,16,.,.,TRBV5-4,TGTGCCAGCAGCTTGGACAGTAGCGCGATATCCTACGAGCAGTACTTC,CASSLDSSAISYEQYF
TRBJ1-5,13,once,.,TRBV6-1,TGTGCCAGCAGAGTAGAGGGGGATCAGCCCCAGCATTTT,CASRVEGDQPQHF
TRBJ1-5,13,.,.,TRBV7-2,TGTGCCAGCAGCCGAGGATACAATCAGCCCCAGCATTTT,CASSRGYNQPQHF
TRBJ1-1,14,.,TRBD1,TRBV7-3,TGTGCCAGCAGCTTGAACACAGGGGGTACTGAAGCTTTCTTT,CASSLNTGGTEAFF
TRBJ1-4,15,.,.,TRBV9,TGTGCCAGCAGCCCTAAGGGACGGAGTAATGAAAAACTGTTTTTT,CASSPKGRSNEKLFF
TRBJ1-2,13,.,.,TRBV9,TGTGCCAGCAGCGTAGACAGAAACTATGGCTACACCTTC,CASSVDRNYGYTF
TRBJ2-3,14,.,.,TRBV23-1,TGCGCCAGCAGTCAATCTTTGGGCACAGATACGCAGTATTTT,CASSQSLGTDTQYF
TRBJ1-3,16,.,.,TRBV6-5,TGTGCCAGCAGTTACTCTAGGAGACATAGCTTTGGTACCATATATTTT,CASSYSRRHSFGTIYF
TRBJ1-6,13,once,.,TRBV11-3,TGTGCCAGCAGCTCGAGCCGTGGGGCGGCCCTCCACTTT,CASSSSRGAALHF
TRBJ2-7,16,once,.,TRBV11-2,TGTGCCAGCAGCTTAGAGGCAGGCGGGGTTTCCTACGAGCAGTACTTC,CASSLEAGGVSYEQYF
TRBJ2-1,15,.,.,TRBV7-9,TGTGCCAGCAGCACGACTCGGACCACCTACAATGAGCAGTTCTTC,CASSTTRTTYNEQFF
TRBJ2-2,16,.,.,TRBV6-6,TGTGCCAGCCAAACCCGAGGGACAACGATCACCGGGGAGCTGTTTTTT,CASQTRGTTITGELFF